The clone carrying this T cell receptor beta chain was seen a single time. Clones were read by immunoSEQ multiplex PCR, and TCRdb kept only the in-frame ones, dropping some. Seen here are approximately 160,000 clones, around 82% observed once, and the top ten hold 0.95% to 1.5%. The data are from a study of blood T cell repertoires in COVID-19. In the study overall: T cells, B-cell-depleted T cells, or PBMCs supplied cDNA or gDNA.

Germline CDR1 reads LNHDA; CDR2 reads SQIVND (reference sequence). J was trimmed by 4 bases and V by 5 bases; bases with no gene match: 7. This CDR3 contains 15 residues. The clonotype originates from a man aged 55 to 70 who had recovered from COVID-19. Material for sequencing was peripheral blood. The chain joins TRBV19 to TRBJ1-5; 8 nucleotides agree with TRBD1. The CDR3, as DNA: TGTGCCAGTAGTCCCGCAGGGGGCGCGAATCAGCCCCAGCATTTT. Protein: CASSPAGGANQPQHF.